This T cell receptor beta chain comes out of a study of control samples from healthy donors and cancer patients. Trimming took 3 bases from V and 4 from J, leaving 0 bases between them. This CDR3 has 11 residues. Profiled with immunoSEQ multiplex PCR; TCRdb holds only in-frame clones, not every one. The sample holds 97,000 or so clones, under 95% seen once. The receptor was derived from a woman between 18 and 30 years old in good health. The sequencing input was blood. The V gene is TRBV12-3 or TRBV12-4, the J gene TRBJ2-2; D call uncertain. As DNA, the CDR3 is TGTGCCAGCAGTTTCACCGGGGAGCTGTTTTTT. Protein sequence: CASSFTGELFF.